These T cell receptor beta chains were read from a single sample in a study of blood T cell repertoires in COVID-19. This table comes from immunoSEQ multiplex PCR, and its TCRdb copy is limited to in-frame clones, with some not included. The profile shows about 210,000 clones, over 75% of them singletons. Sequencing used PBMCs or T cells enriched from blood (not recorded which). All receptors derive from a man aged 30 to 39 with acute COVID-19. CDR3s include the opening cysteine and the closing phenylalanine or tryptophan. The D gene is left open where the match is weak. Clone size is shown for a subset of rows, as once, few, many or a class of expanded clone.

j_call | d_call | v_call | clone_size | cdr3_aa | cdr3_nt
TRBJ1-6 | - | TRBV25-1 | - | CASSESSYNSPLHF | TGTGCCAGCAGCGAGAGCTCCTATAATTCACCCCTCCACTTT
TRBJ2-2 | - | TRBV3-1/TRBV3-2 | - | CASSPPRVGTGELFF | TGTGCCAGCAGCCCCCCGAGGGTTGGAACCGGGGAGCTGTTTTTT
TRBJ1-1 | - | TRBV19 | - | CASSRRAGRVNTEAFF | TGTGCCAGTAGTAGAAGGGCAGGGAGGGTGAACACTGAAGCTTTCTTT
TRBJ1-3 | - | TRBV19 | - | CASSTRAGNTIYF | TGTGCCAGTAGTACCAGGGCTGGAAACACCATATATTTT
TRBJ1-1 | - | TRBV7-8 | few | CASSRESYSEAFF | TGTGCCAGCAGCCGAGAGAGCTATTCTGAAGCTTTCTTT
TRBJ1-5 | - | TRBV7-9 | - | CASSLGQHQPQHF | TGTGCCAGCAGCCTAGGACAGCATCAGCCCCAGCATTTT
TRBJ1-2 | TRBD1 | TRBV5-1 | - | CASSYGDRGVTGYTF | TGCGCCAGCAGCTACGGGGACAGGGGTGTGACTGGCTACACCTTC
TRBJ2-3 | - | TRBV19 | - | CASSFAADTQYF | TGTGCCAGTAGTTTTGCGGCGGATACGCAGTATTTT
TRBJ2-7 | TRBD1 | TRBV28 | - | CASSLPGTGSAYEQYF | TGTGCCAGCAGTTTACCGGGGACAGGGTCCGCCTACGAGCAGTACTTC
TRBJ1-2 | - | TRBV14 | - | CASSQESGILIPGYTF | TGTGCCAGCAGCCAAGAATCGGGGATTCTAATCCCGGGCTACACCTTC
TRBJ2-5 | - | TRBV19 | - | CATRGQGGVGRHPQETQYF | TGTGCCACCAGAGGTCAGGGAGGCGTAGGTAGGCACCCACAAGAGACCCAGTACTTC
TRBJ1-1 | TRBD1 | TRBV3-1/TRBV3-2 | - | CASSRQGLNTEAFF | TGTGCCAGCAGTCGACAGGGTTTGAACACTGAAGCTTTCTTT
TRBJ1-2 | - | TRBV28 | few | CASSGFDYGYTF | TGTGCCAGTTCAGGCTTCGACTATGGCTACACCTTC
TRBJ1-2 | - | TRBV14 | - | CASSQGGWIFYGYTF | TGTGCCAGCAGCCAAGGGGGCTGGATCTTCTATGGCTACACCTTC
TRBJ2-1 | TRBD2 | TRBV23-1 | once | CARWTSGGTWGSYNEQFF | TGCGCCAGATGGACTAGCGGGGGGACTTGGGGCTCCTACAATGAGCAGTTCTTC
TRBJ1-5 | TRBD1 | TRBV4-1 | - | CASSRTGGDQPQHF | TGCGCCAGCAGCCGGACAGGGGGCGATCAGCCCCAGCATTTT
TRBJ1-2 | - | TRBV6-5 | - | CASRDPGLTGGGYTF | TGTGCCAGCAGGGACCCCGGACTGACAGGCGGTGGCTACACCTTC
TRBJ1-2 | - | TRBV7-9 | - | CASSSFQGARGKGYTF | TGTGCCAGCAGCTCATTTCAGGGAGCGAGGGGGAAGGGCTACACCTTC
TRBJ1-6 | - | TRBV30 | - | CAWRAGVYNSPLHF | TGTGCCTGGAGGGCAGGGGTCTATAATTCACCCCTCCACTTT
TRBJ1-6 | - | TRBV14 | - | CASSQDQGWTSPLHF | TGTGCCAGCAGCCAAGATCAGGGTTGGACTTCACCCCTCCACTTT
TRBJ2-5 | TRBD2 | TRBV2 | once | CASSFGTRETQYF | TGTGCCAGCAGCTTCGGGACTAGAGAGACCCAGTACTTC
TRBJ1-1 | - | TRBV9 | - | CASSVVVGANTEAFF | TGTGCCAGCAGCGTAGTGGTAGGGGCGAACACTGAAGCTTTCTTT
TRBJ2-1 | TRBD1 | TRBV7-2 | - | CASFPLGQALIEQFF | TGTGCCAGCTTCCCCCTGGGACAGGCGTTGATTGAGCAGTTCTTC
TRBJ2-5 | - | TRBV12-3/TRBV12-4 | - | CASSTRQETQYF | TGTGCCAGCAGTACACGACAAGAGACCCAGTACTTC
TRBJ1-5 | - | TRBV19 | - | CASAGWEGNQPQHF | TGTGCCAGCGCCGGCTGGGAGGGCAATCAGCCCCAGCATTTT
TRBJ1-1 | - | TRBV12-3/TRBV12-4 | - | CASSLARGAFF | TGTGCCAGCAGTTTAGCTCGGGGAGCTTTCTTT
TRBJ2-3 | - | TRBV6-4 | - | CASSDSLLQGSQYF | TGTGCCAGCAGTGACTCGCTCCTGCAGGGATCGCAGTATTTT
TRBJ1-4 | - | TRBV11-2 | - | CASSLDLVFATNEKLFF | TGTGCCAGCAGCTTAGATCTCGTGTTTGCAACTAATGAAAAACTGTTTTTT
TRBJ2-3 | TRBD1 | TRBV18 | - | CASSQRPGGDTDTQYF | TGTGCCAGCTCCCAACGCCCAGGGGGAGACACAGATACGCAGTATTTT
TRBJ1-5 | TRBD1 | TRBV27 | - | CASSTQGANQPQHF | TGTGCCAGCAGTACACAGGGGGCGAATCAGCCCCAGCATTTT
TRBJ2-1 | TRBD2 | TRBV7-2 | - | CASSFTSGGYNEQFF | TGTGCCAGCAGCTTTACTAGCGGGGGTTACAATGAGCAGTTCTTC
TRBJ1-1 | - | TRBV5-6 | - | CASSLGGGLNTEAFF | TGTGCCAGCAGCTTGGGGGGAGGGCTGAACACTGAAGCTTTCTTT
TRBJ2-7 | TRBD1 | TRBV18 | - | CASSPPNDRGEQYF | TGTGCCAGCTCACCACCGAACGACAGGGGGGAGCAGTACTTC
TRBJ2-5 | TRBD2 | TRBV19 | - | CASSISSGGIQETQYF | TGTGCCAGTAGTATATCCAGCGGGGGGATCCAAGAGACCCAGTACTTC
TRBJ2-7 | TRBD1 | TRBV4-1 | few | CASSQEGQGGNEQYF | TGCGCCAGCAGCCAAGAGGGACAGGGGGGAAACGAGCAGTACTTC
TRBJ1-1 | - | TRBV9 | - | CASTRDGDTEAFF | TGTGCCAGCACCAGAGACGGGGACACTGAAGCTTTCTTT
TRBJ2-2 | - | TRBV10-2 | - | CASSYRDMNTGELFF | TGCGCCAGCAGCTACAGGGATATGAACACCGGGGAGCTGTTTTTT
TRBJ1-4 | TRBD1 | TRBV25-1 | - | CASSPLGTDSEKLFF | TGTGCCAGCAGTCCCCTGGGGACAGACAGTGAAAAACTGTTTTTT
TRBJ2-2 | TRBD1 | TRBV2 | - | CASSADRGRVAGELFF | TGTGCCAGCAGTGCTGACAGGGGGAGGGTGGCCGGGGAGCTGTTTTTT
TRBJ2-7 | TRBD1 | TRBV6-5 | - | CASSYSGQGALEQYF | TGTGCCAGCAGTTACTCGGGACAGGGAGCTCTCGAGCAGTACTTC
TRBJ2-7 | TRBD1 | TRBV11-3 | - | CASSLSGDSLYEQYF | TGTGCCAGCAGCTTATCTGGGGACAGCCTGTACGAGCAGTACTTC
TRBJ1-5 | TRBD1 | TRBV10-3 | - | CAISQGQGGNQPQHF | TGTGCCATCAGTCAGGGACAGGGGGGCAATCAGCCCCAGCATTTT
TRBJ2-1 | - | TRBV18 | - | CASSNQGGEQFF | TGTGCCAGCTCAAACCAGGGAGGTGAGCAGTTCTTC
TRBJ1-6 | - | TRBV2 | - | CASSGAGNSPLHF | TGTGCCAGCAGTGGTGCAGGGAATTCACCCCTCCACTTT
TRBJ2-5 | - | TRBV5-6 | - | CASSSLASAQETQYF | TGTGCCAGCAGCTCTCTAGCTTCGGCACAAGAGACCCAGTACTTC
TRBJ1-6 | - | TRBV5-1 | - | CASSLATVYNSPLHF | TGCGCCAGCAGCTTAGCGACAGTCTATAATTCACCCCTCCACTTT
TRBJ1-1 | TRBD1 | TRBV9 | - | CASSARQGNAEAFF | TGTGCCAGCAGCGCGAGACAGGGGAACGCTGAAGCTTTCTTT